The 2 T cell receptor beta chains presented below share a single source sample, sequenced in a study of shared clonotypes between healthy human individuals. TCRdb keeps only in-frame clones here, not all; method: immunoSEQ multiplex PCR. The sample holds a few hundred thousand clones, 65% seen once. Sequencing used memory CD4+ T cells sorted from blood. Subset here: CD45RA-negative fraction. Source of these receptors: a man aged 25-45 years in good health.

J is TRBJ1-1 and V is TRBV29-1; tentatively, D is TRBD1 (5 bases). With 0 bases removed from V and 2 bases from J, the gap between germline ends came to 7 bases. CDR1 and CDR2 (germline): SQVTM, ANQGSEA. The CDR3 has 13 amino acids. DNA for the CDR3: TGCAGCGTTGAAGATCAGGGCAACACTGAAGCTTTCTTT. Its translation: CSVEDQGNTEAFF.

The chain recombines TRBV11-3 with TRBJ2-5; D gene uncertain. Germline values: CDR1 SGHNT, CDR2 YENEEA. The CDR3 is 15 residues long. Trimming took 1 base from V and 2 from J, leaving 11 bases between them. The CDR3 sequence is CASSLGGSPQETQYF. As DNA, the CDR3 is TGTGCCAGCAGCTTAGGTGGCAGCCCTCAAGAGACCCAGTACTTC.